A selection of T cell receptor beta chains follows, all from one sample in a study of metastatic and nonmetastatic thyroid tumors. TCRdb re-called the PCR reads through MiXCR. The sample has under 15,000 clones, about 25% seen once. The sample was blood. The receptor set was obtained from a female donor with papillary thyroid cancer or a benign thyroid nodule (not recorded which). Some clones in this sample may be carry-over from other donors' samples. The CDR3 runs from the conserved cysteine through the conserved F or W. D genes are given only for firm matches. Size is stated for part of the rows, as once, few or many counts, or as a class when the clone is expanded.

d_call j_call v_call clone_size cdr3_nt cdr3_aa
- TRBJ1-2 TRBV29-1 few TGCAGCGTTGAAAATGGGGCGGATAACTATGGCTACACCTTT CSVENGADNYGYTF
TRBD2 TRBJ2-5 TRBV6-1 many TGTGCCAGCAGGCGCGGGGGGGAGCAAGAGACCCAGTACTTC CASRRGGEQETQYF
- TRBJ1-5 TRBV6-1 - TGTGCCAGCAGAAGAACGACATTGGGCGCCGGTCAGCCCCAGCATTTT CASRRTTLGAGQPQHF
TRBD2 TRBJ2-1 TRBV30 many TGTGCCTGGAGTCGCTCTAGCGGGAGTATCAATGAGCAGTTCTTC CAWSRSSGSINEQFF
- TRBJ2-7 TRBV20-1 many TGCAGTGCAACAAACAGGGTGGGGGAATTCGAGCAGTACTTC CSATNRVGEFEQYF
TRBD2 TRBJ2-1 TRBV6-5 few TGTGCCAGCAGTTACCAGGCTAGCGGAGGAACCGAGCAGTTCTTC CASSYQASGGTEQFF
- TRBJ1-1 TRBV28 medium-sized TGTGCCAGCTGTCGGGGGGGGTTGAACACTGAAGCTTTCTTT CASCRGGLNTEAFF
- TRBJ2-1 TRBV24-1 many TGTGCCACCAGACCGGGACCACATACCGATGAGCAGTTCTTC CATRPGPHTDEQFF
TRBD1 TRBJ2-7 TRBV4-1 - TGCGCCAGCGGAAAACCGGGACAGGCCACCTACGAGCAGTACTTC CASGKPGQATYEQYF
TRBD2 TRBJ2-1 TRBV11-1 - TGTGCCAGCAGCCAGACTAGCGGGGGGGACAATGAGCAGTTCTTC CASSQTSGGDNEQFF
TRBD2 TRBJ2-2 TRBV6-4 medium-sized TGTGCCAGCAGTGACGGGACTAGCGACACCGGGGAGCTGTTTTTT CASSDGTSDTGELFF
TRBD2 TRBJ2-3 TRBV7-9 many TGTGCCAGCAGCTTTAGCAGGTCGGGGCTAGCGGAAGATACGCAGTATTTT CASSFSRSGLAEDTQYF
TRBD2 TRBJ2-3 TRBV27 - TGTGCCAGCAGTTCCCGGCTAGCGGGAGCCACAGATACGCAGTATTTT CASSSRLAGATDTQYF
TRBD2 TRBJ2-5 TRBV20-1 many TGCAGTGCTAGTCTTGCGGGGGGGCCCCAGACCCAGTACTTC CSASLAGGPQTQYF
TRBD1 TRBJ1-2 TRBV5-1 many TGCGCCAGCAGCCAGACCACAGGGGGCTATGGCTACACCTTC CASSQTTGGYGYTF
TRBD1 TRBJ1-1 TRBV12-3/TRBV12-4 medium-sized TGTGCCAGCAGCCCCCAGGGGGTGGGCACTGAAGCTTTCTTT CASSPQGVGTEAFF
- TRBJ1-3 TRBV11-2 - TGTGCCAGCAGCTTATCATGGAGCTCTGGAAACACCATATATTTT CASSLSWSSGNTIYF
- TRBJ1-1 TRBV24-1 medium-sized TGTGCCACCATGGTTGGCTCTGAAGCTTTCTTT CATMVGSEAFF
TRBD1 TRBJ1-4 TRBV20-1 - TGCAGTGCTAGAGATTTAGGACAGGGGAGGGAAAAACTGTTTTTT CSARDLGQGREKLFF